These 30 T cell receptor beta chains were sequenced from one sample in a study of blood T cell repertoires in COVID-19. Profiled with immunoSEQ multiplex PCR; TCRdb holds only in-frame clones, not every one. The sample includes roughly 200,000 clones, 87% of them seen just once. What was sequenced was peripheral blood. Receptor source: a woman aged 18-30 years who had recovered from COVID-19.

The chain links TRBV6-4 to TRBJ2-7; 10 bases are shared with TRBD2. Germline lookup yields CDR1 MRHNA and CDR2 SNTAGT. This CDR3 contains 14 residues. V lost 6 bases to trimming and J lost 6 bases; unmatched junction nucleotides: 8. As DNA, the CDR3 is TGTGCCAGCAGATTGTTAGCGGGAGGTGTCGAGCAGTACTTC. Protein product: CASRLLAGGVEQYF.

The chain is built from TRBV12-3 or TRBV12-4 and TRBJ1-2, with TRBD1 as a possible D gene (5 bases). The V end lost 4 bases, the J end lost 8 bases, and 14 bases lay between the germline ends. The CDR3 covers 13 residues. The CDR3 sequence is CASSYRGARGYTF. CDR3 DNA: TGTGCCAGCAGTTATCGTGGGGCGAGAGGCTACACCTTC.

The chain carries TRBV6-5 and TRBJ1-1; unclear D gene. The CDR3 is 13 amino acids. Germline V gives CDR1 MNHEY, CDR2 SVGAGI. V shed 6 bases and J shed 0 bases, with 8 bases lying between them. DNA for the CDR3: TGTGCCAGCAGGGAGAGTATGAACACTGAAGCTTTCTTT. The encoded protein is CASRESMNTEAFF.

The genes are TRBV13 and TRBJ2-7; D perhaps matches TRBD1 (6 bases). V was shortened by 0 bases and J by 4 bases, with 13 bases between the two germline ends. Germline-derived CDR1 and CDR2 are PRHDT and FYEKMQ (reference sequence). This CDR3 spans 15 amino acids. Written as DNA, the CDR3 is TGTGCCAGCAGCTTAGGCCTCGGACAGACTTACGAGCAGTACTTC. Protein sequence: CASSLGLGQTYEQYF.

The V and J genes are TRBV7-9 and TRBJ2-3; 10 positions agree with TRBD2. Trimming removed 5 bases from V and 0 bases from J; junction bases left unmatched: 14. This CDR3 has 19 amino acids. The germline V gene has CDR1 SEHNR and CDR2 FQNEAQ (reference sequence). The CDR3 DNA sequence: TGTGCCAGCAGCCAGATTACCGGGACTAGCGACACTAGCACAGATACGCAGTATTTT. It yields the protein CASSQITGTSDTSTDTQYF.

The chain carries TRBV29-1 and TRBJ2-1, with 8 bases aligning to TRBD2. Looked up from germline, CDR1 is SQVTM and CDR2 is ANQGSEA. The CDR3 has 13 amino acids. V gave up 5 bases and J gave up 3 bases; unmatched junction bases: 3. The CDR3 DNA follows: TGCAGCGTTAGCGGGAGTCTCTACAATGAGCAGTTCTTC. Its translation is CSVSGSLYNEQFF.

The chain employs TRBV12-3 or TRBV12-4 and TRBJ2-2, with a possible D match to TRBD2 (5 bases). The germline V and J ends were trimmed by 7 bases and 6 bases, with 9 bases remaining between them. The CDR3 sequence is 12 residues long. In nucleotides, the CDR3 is TGTGCCAGCAATCGGGGATCCGGGGAGCTGTTTTTT. This codes for CASNRGSGELFF.

CDR3 loop: CASSREKVDTGELFF. As DNA, the CDR3 is TGTGCCAGCTCGCGGGAGAAAGTTGACACCGGGGAGCTGTTTTTT. The V and J genes are TRBV6-5 and TRBJ2-2; TRBD2 agrees at 7 bases. V lost 8 bases and J lost 3; bases outside the gene matches: 9. The germline V gene has CDR1 MNHEY and CDR2 SVGAGI. This CDR3 has 15 amino acids.

The V and J genes are TRBV7-6 and TRBJ2-7; a weak D match, TRBD1 (6 bases). CDR1 and CDR2 (germline): SGHVS, FNYEAQ. The CDR3 is 14 residues long. V was shortened by 5 bases and J by 6 bases, with 17 bases between the two germline ends. CDR3 region: CASSPTGQGIEQYF. CDR3 sequence (DNA): TGTGCCAGCAGCCCGACAGGCCAGGGGATCGAGCAGTACTTC.

The chain is built from TRBV10-3 and TRBJ1-2; D perhaps matches TRBD1 (6 bases). Per germline, CDR1 ENHRY and CDR2 SYGVKD. The CDR3 runs to 13 residues. V lost 6 bases and J 3 bases, leaving 11 bases between the germline ends. The CDR3 coding sequence is TGTGCCATCAGGGCAGGGGATGACTATGGCTACACCTTC. Translation gives CAIRAGDDYGYTF.

In DNA, the CDR3 is TGTGCCAGCAGCTTAACGGGAGTTGAAGCTTTCTTT. It translates to CASSLTGVEAFF. The chain employs TRBV7-9 and TRBJ1-1; the D is unclear. V shed 2 bases and J shed 7 bases, with 8 bases lying between them. This CDR3 is built from 12 residues. Germline CDR1 is SEHNR and CDR2 is FQNEAQ (reference sequence).

This chain joins TRBV6-5 and TRBJ2-7; D might be TRBD1 (6 bases). Germline loops: CDR1 MNHEY, CDR2 SVGAGI. Deletions cut 5 bases from V and 0 bases from J, with 11 bases between. This CDR3 contains 14 residues. In DNA, the CDR3 is TGTGCCAGCAGTCGGACAGAAACCTCCTACGAGCAGTACTTC. It is translated as CASSRTETSYEQYF.

This clone came up a few times. The J gene is TRBJ2-7, the V gene TRBV7-9, with 7 bases that match TRBD1. The CDR3 contains 16 residues. The junction had 11 bases not matched to a gene; V was cut back by 3 bases and J by 3 bases. From germline, CDR1 is SEHNR and CDR2 FQNEAQ (reference sequence). The CDR3 region is CASSFPHRTGFYEQYF. The CDR3 DNA sequence: TGTGCCAGCAGCTTCCCCCACCGGACAGGTTTCTACGAGCAGTACTTC.

This chain connects TRBV11-3 to TRBJ2-4, with D possibly being TRBD2 (6 bases). Trimming removed 11 bases at V and 0 bases at J, with 17 bases between. The CDR3 consists of 15 residues. Germline V gives CDR1 SGHNT, CDR2 YENEEA. CDR3: CAGGKRGLAKNIQYF. The CDR3 bases are TGTGCCGGGGGGAAACGGGGGTTAGCCAAAAACATTCAGTACTTC.

This sequence joins TRBV7-6 and TRBJ2-3; TRBD2 matches 12 bases. The CDR3 covers 19 residues. The J segment lost 5 bases and the V segment lost 5 bases, leaving 17 bases of the junction unmatched. Germline loops: CDR1 SGHVS, CDR2 FNYEAQ. CDR3 sequence reads: CASSPETSGRSLVGDTQYF. DNA of the CDR3: TGTGCCAGCAGCCCCGAGACTAGCGGGAGATCCCTTGTGGGAGATACGCAGTATTTT.

The chain combines TRBV6-5 with TRBJ1-1; D might be TRBD1 (6 bases). V dropped 6 bases and J dropped 10 bases, with 12 bases sitting between them. Germline V gene sequence: CDR1 MNHEY, CDR2 SVGAGI. The CDR3 covers 11 residues. DNA of the CDR3: TGTGCCAGCAGCCAGGGGTGGGGAGCTTTCTTT. Protein: CASSQGWGAFF.

The rearrangement joins TRBV24-1 to TRBJ2-1, with 7 bases fitting TRBD1. Looked up from germline, CDR1 is KGHDR and CDR2 is SFDVKD. Germline trimming cut 4 bases from V and 0 bases from J; bases unmatched to any gene: 5. CDR3 length: 16 amino acids. CDR3 in DNA: TGTGCCACCAGTGACCCCGGGACAGACTCCTACAATGAGCAGTTCTTC. Translating gives CATSDPGTDSYNEQFF.

This sequence joins TRBV6-4 and TRBJ2-7, with D possibly matching TRBD2 (6 bases). Looked up from germline, CDR1 is MRHNA and CDR2 is SNTAGT. The CDR3 sequence is 15 residues long. V shed 8 bases and J shed 0 bases, with 17 bases lying between them. The CDR3 sequence: CASRHPSVSSYEQYF. For the CDR3, the DNA is TGTGCCAGCCGACACCCTAGCGTGAGCTCCTACGAGCAGTACTTC.

The CDR3: CASSLWAGQPQHF. CDR3 DNA: TGTGCCAGCAGCTTATGGGCCGGACAGCCCCAGCATTTT. This chain joins TRBV7-3 and TRBJ1-5; D is unclear. The CDR3 has 13 residues. CDR1 is SGHTA, CDR2 FQGTGA, per germline. V was shortened by 2 bases and J by 7 bases, with 9 bases between the two germline ends.

V gene TRBV9 combines with J gene TRBJ2-7, with TRBD1 identical over 8 bases. V lost 3 bases to trimming and J lost 5 bases; unmatched junction nucleotides: 13. Germline V gives CDR1 SGDLS, CDR2 YYNGEE. This CDR3 comprises 16 residues. The CDR3 is CASSATPGGFGDEQYF. In nucleotides, the CDR3 is TGTGCCAGCAGCGCTACCCCAGGGGGCTTTGGGGACGAGCAGTACTTC.

This sequence joins TRBV7-9 and TRBJ2-2; 10 bases are a match to TRBD1. This CDR3 has 17 residues. With 5 bases clipped from V and 4 bases from J, the junction kept 10 bases outside the gene matches. Germline CDR1 is SEHNR and CDR2 is FQNEAQ (reference sequence). In nucleotides, the CDR3 is TGTGCCAGCAGCCAGTGGGACAGGGGACGGTTCACCGGGGAGCTGTTTTTT. The encoded protein is CASSQWDRGRFTGELFF.

The chain has TRBV2 and TRBJ1-4, with D possibly being TRBD1 (5 bases). V lost 6 bases and J 0 bases, leaving 14 bases between the germline ends. The germline CDR1 and CDR2 sequences are SNHLY and FYNNEI. This CDR3 is built from 16 residues. CDR3 in amino acids: CASRGAATATNEKLFF. CDR3 bases: TGTGCCAGCAGAGGGGCTGCTACTGCAACTAATGAAAAACTGTTTTTT. The full variable domain, with the rest looked up from reference TRBV2 and TRBJ1-4, is EPEVTQTPSHQVTQMGQEVILRCVPISNHLYFYWYRQILGQKVEFLVSFYNNEISEKSEIFDDQFSVERPDGSNFTLKIRSTKLEDSAMYFCASRGAATATNEKLFFGSGTQLSVL.

The V and J genes are TRBV19 and TRBJ2-1, with 13 nucleotides matching TRBD2. Germline lookup yields CDR1 LNHDA and CDR2 SQIVND (reference sequence). V dropped 7 bases and J dropped 0; count of bases not matched to a gene: 15. The CDR3 spans 20 residues. The CDR3 DNA follows: TGTGCCAGTACCCCGGAAGCCGGGACTAGCGGGACCGGCTCCTACAATGAGCAGTTCTTC. As protein: CASTPEAGTSGTGSYNEQFF.

This sequence joins TRBV29-1 and TRBJ1-2, with TRBD1 matching 10 bases. Germline assignment: CDR1 SQVTM and CDR2 ANQGSEA. V shed 5 bases and J 3 bases; nucleotides not matched to a gene: 3. The CDR3 consists of 13 residues. For the CDR3, the DNA is TGCAGCGTTCAGACAGGGGGCGACTATGGCTACACCTTC. It specifies CSVQTGGDYGYTF.

The gene calls are TRBV6-5 and TRBJ2-7; a weak D match, TRBD2 (6 bases). The CDR3 sequence is 15 residues long. Germline values: CDR1 MNHEY, CDR2 SVGAGI. Trimming took off 10 bases at V and 5 bases at J, with 24 bases between the two ends. The CDR3 DNA reads as TGTGCCACAGGACCCCCGGGCGGGATCCAAGACGAGCAGTACTTC. Translated: CATGPPGGIQDEQYF.

The chain recombines TRBV19 with TRBJ1-2, with D possibly TRBD1 on 6 matching bases. Germline V gene data show CDR1 as LNHDA and CDR2 as SQIVND (reference sequence). CDR3 length equals 13 residues. The germline V and J ends were trimmed by 1 base and 8 bases, with 11 bases remaining between them. The CDR3 DNA reads as TGTGCCAGTAGTATAGGCAGGGGTGAAGGCTACACCTTC. This sequence encodes CASSIGRGEGYTF.

The chain is built from TRBV12-3 or TRBV12-4 and TRBJ2-1, with D uncertain. Trimming removed 4 bases at V and 13 bases at J, with 11 bases between. This CDR3 comprises 11 residues. CDR3 in DNA: TGTGCCAGCAGTTCCGGGTACTACCAGTTCTTC. Its protein is CASSSGYYQFF.

The gene calls are TRBV2 and TRBJ1-1; D remains unclear. Germline CDR1 reads SNHLY; CDR2 reads FYNNEI. The CDR3 loop spans 14 amino acids. V lost 6 bases, J lost 1 base, and 12 bases lay in between. CDR3 nucleotide sequence: TGTGCCAGCAGCGACCTGGGAGCGAACACTGAAGCTTTCTTT. The encoded protein is CASSDLGANTEAFF.

There are a few counts of this clone. The chain uses TRBV5-1 and TRBJ1-1; 7 nucleotides align to TRBD1. The V gene end was trimmed by 4 bases and the J gene end by 0 bases; junction bases not matched to a gene: 18. This CDR3 comprises 19 residues. The germline CDR1 and CDR2 sequences are SGHRS and YFSETQ. The CDR3 bases are TGCGCCAGCAGCAAGACAGGGATACCAACTGGTTCCATGAACACTGAAGCTTTCTTT. Encoded protein: CASSKTGIPTGSMNTEAFF.

This chain connects TRBV27 to TRBJ2-7; 7 nucleotides align to TRBD1. From germline, CDR1 is MNHEY and CDR2 SMNVEV (reference sequence). Trimming took 5 bases from V and 2 from J; bases not matched to a gene: 3. The CDR3 length is 13 residues. The CDR3 DNA follows: TGTGCCAGCAGTCAGGGACAGACCTACGAGCAGTACTTC. Protein sequence: CASSQGQTYEQYF.